This TCR beta chain was recovered during a study of blood T cell repertoires in COVID-19. Germline values: CDR1 LNHNV, CDR2 YYDKDF (reference sequence). The ends were cut back, 5 bases at V and 6 bases at J, with 19 bases in the middle. The CDR3 is 15 residues long. TCRdb's table, derived via immunoSEQ multiplex PCR, lists solely in-frame clones and lacks some. Here the sample spans 200,000 or so clones, roughly nine tenths being singletons. The sequenced sample consisted of PBMCs or T cells enriched from blood (not recorded which). The chain employs TRBV15 and TRBJ1-2; maybe TRBD1 (5 bases). The TCR was taken from a woman aged 35 to 49 with acute COVID-19. In nucleotides, the CDR3 is TGTGCCACCAGCTCAATGGGGGGGTTTATGGATGGCTACACCTTC. Its protein product is CATSSMGGFMDGYTF.